Below are 20 T cell receptor beta chains sequenced from a single sample in a study of shared clonotypes between healthy human individuals. Profiled with immunoSEQ multiplex PCR; TCRdb holds only in-frame clones, not every one. The sample holds 2.3 million or so clones; over 85% are singletons and the top ten take 0.3% to 0.4%. The sequenced sample consisted of naive CD4+ T cells from PBMCs. Subset noted: CD45RA+ positively selected. These receptor sequences come from a man aged 18 to 29 in good health. Some clones in this sample may be carry-over from other donors' samples.

V and J are TRBV28 and TRBJ2-2; 8 nucleotides align to TRBD2. The CDR3 extends over 17 amino acids. The V and J ends lost 5 bases and 4 bases, in that order; junction bases with no gene match: 12. CDR1 and CDR2 from the germline V gene are MDHEN and SYDVKM. CDR3 in amino acids: CASSPPQAGALTGELFF. As DNA, the CDR3 is TGTGCCAGCAGTCCCCCTCAAGCGGGAGCCCTCACCGGGGAGCTGTTTTTT.

The chain employs TRBV5-1 and TRBJ1-6, with D tentatively TRBD1 (6 bases). The CDR3 length is 14 residues. Germline lookup yields CDR1 SGHRS and CDR2 YFSETQ. The V end lost 1 base, the J end lost 9 bases, and 11 bases lay between the germline ends. CDR3 in DNA: TGCGCCAGCAGCTTGACAGGGCAAGGTTCACCCCTCCACTTT. Residues: CASSLTGQGSPLHF. The entire variable domain, with the rest obtained from reference TRBV5-1 and TRBJ1-6, is as follows: KAGVTQTPRYLIKTRGQQVTLSCSPISGHRSVSWYQQTPGQGLQFLFEYFSETQRNKGNFPGRFSGRQFSNSRSEMNVSTLELGDSALYLCASSLTGQGSPLHFGNGTRLTVT.

This chain uses TRBV2 with TRBJ2-7; perhaps D is TRBD1 or TRBD2 (6 bases each). V was trimmed by 5 bases and J by 7 bases, leaving 21 bases between them. Germline lookup yields CDR1 SNHLY and CDR2 FYNNEI. There are 15 residues in the CDR3. As DNA, the CDR3 is TGTGCCAGCAGTCCCATGACAGGAGGGTTGGGGGAGCAGTACTTC. This translates into CASSPMTGGLGEQYF.

The rearrangement uses TRBV7-9 and TRBJ2-7; 7 bases are shared with TRBD2. CDR1 is SEHNR, CDR2 FQNEAQ, per germline (reference sequence). The trim removed 1 base at V and 1 base at J, leaving 10 bases unmatched. This CDR3 contains 17 residues. The CDR3: CASSLVNGGRSSYEQYF. In DNA, the CDR3 is TGTGCCAGCAGCTTAGTTAATGGCGGGAGATCTTCCTACGAGCAGTACTTC.

This clone was picked up one time. The gene calls are TRBV5-6 and TRBJ2-4, with D possibly being TRBD1 or TRBD2 (5 bases each). Trimming pared 0 bases from V and 3 bases from J, leaving 7 bases between. The CDR3 totals 14 residues. CDR1 and CDR2 (germline): SGHDT, YYEEEE. The CDR3 sequence: CASSLAGGKNIQYF. The CDR3 coding sequence is TGTGCCAGCAGCTTGGCTGGGGGCAAAAACATTCAGTACTTC.

V and J are TRBV27 and TRBJ2-3, with TRBD1 identical over 8 bases. The CDR3 loop spans 14 amino acids. The V segment lost 3 bases and the J segment 5 bases; nucleotides outside the gene matches: 4. The germline V gene has CDR1 MNHEY and CDR2 SMNVEV (reference sequence). CDR3 in amino acids: CASSFFRGQDTQYF. The DNA for the CDR3 is TGTGCCAGCAGTTTCTTCAGGGGGCAAGATACGCAGTATTTT.

V and J are TRBV27 and TRBJ2-7, with D unclear. The CDR3 runs 14 residues. The ends were cut back, 1 base at V and 4 bases at J, with 11 bases in the middle. Germline V gene data show CDR1 as MNHEY and CDR2 as SMNVEV (reference sequence). CDR3 in amino acids: CASSLWEGKYEQYF. The CDR3 DNA reads as TGTGCCAGCAGTTTATGGGAAGGGAAATACGAGCAGTACTTC.

The J gene is TRBJ1-1, the V gene TRBV20-1; no reliable D call. The CDR3 spans 11 residues. Trimming removed 5 bases from V and 4 bases from J, with 8 bases in between. Germline lookup yields CDR1 DFQATT and CDR2 SNEGSKA (reference sequence). The CDR3 DNA follows: TGCAGTGCTCCCCTCGTCACTGAAGCTTTCTTT. This encodes CSAPLVTEAFF.

The chain carries TRBV18 and TRBJ2-3; TRBD2 aligns across 9 bases. V lost 2 bases to trimming and J lost 0 bases; unmatched junction nucleotides: 3. Germline values: CDR1 KGHSH, CDR2 LQKENI. The CDR3 has 16 amino acids. CDR3 residues: CASSPTLAGSTDTQYF. The CDR3 DNA follows: TGTGCCAGCTCACCAACCCTAGCGGGAAGCACAGATACGCAGTATTTT.

This CDR3 reads CASSSSGGMSSYEQYF. The CDR3 coding sequence is TGTGCCAGCAGCTCGAGCGGAGGTATGAGCTCCTACGAGCAGTACTTC. The chain couples TRBV7-2 to TRBJ2-7, with a possible D match to TRBD2 (5 bases). V was trimmed by 4 bases and J by 0 bases, leaving 16 bases between them. The CDR3 runs 16 residues. Germline values: CDR1 SGHTA, CDR2 FQGNSA.

This clone appeared once. J is TRBJ1-2 and V is TRBV4-3; D is unclear. CDR3 length: 15 amino acids. V was pared by 4 bases and J by 1 base, with 13 bases between. Germline-derived CDR1 and CDR2 are LGHNA and YSLEER. For the CDR3, the DNA is TGCGCCAGCAGCCTTCAACGAGGGTTTAACTATGGCTACACCTTC. It codes for CASSLQRGFNYGYTF.

The chain uses TRBV5-1 and TRBJ2-7, with D possibly being TRBD1 or TRBD2 (5 bases each). The CDR3 runs to 14 residues. Germline V lookup: CDR1 SGHRS, CDR2 YFSETQ. Between the trimmed V and J ends, which lost 2 bases and 3 bases, there was a span of 12 bases. CDR3 nucleotide sequence: TGCGCCAGCAGCTTTGGGGACCAACTCTACGAGCAGTACTTC. This gives the protein CASSFGDQLYEQYF.

V usage is TRBV5-8 and J usage is TRBJ1-2; the D is unclear. Germline V gene sequence: CDR1 SGHTS, CDR2 YDEGEE. The germline V and J ends were trimmed by 2 bases and 1 base, with 6 bases remaining between them. The CDR3 loop spans 13 amino acids. The DNA of the CDR3 is TGTGCCAGCAGCTTTAGGGTTAACTATGGCTACACCTTC. Its translation: CASSFRVNYGYTF. Variable domain in full (rest from reference TRBV5-8 and TRBJ1-2): EAGVTQSPTHLIKTRGQQATLRCSPISGHTSVYWYQQALGLGLQFLLWYDEGEERNRGNFPPRFSGRQFPNYSSELNVNALELEDSALYLCASSFRVNYGYTFGSGTRLTVV.

The J gene is TRBJ2-2, the V gene TRBV7-2; 9 bases are shared with TRBD2. The CDR3 runs 17 residues. Germline loops: CDR1 SGHTA, CDR2 FQGNSA. V lost 7 bases to trimming and J lost 2 bases; unmatched junction nucleotides: 11. CDR3 amino acids: CASTMGSGRGNTGELFF. In DNA, the CDR3 is TGTGCCAGCACCATGGGTAGCGGGAGAGGCAACACCGGGGAGCTGTTTTTT.

J is TRBJ2-7 and V is TRBV6-5, with 7 bases matching TRBD2. V lost 6 bases, J lost 5 bases, and 10 bases stayed unmatched. Germline V gene sequence: CDR1 MNHEY, CDR2 SVGAGI. The CDR3 is 14 residues long. As DNA, the CDR3 is TGTGCCAGCAGCGTTAGACTAGCTCACAACGAGCAGTACTTC. It encodes CASSVRLAHNEQYF.

The V gene is TRBV10-3, the J gene TRBJ2-1, with a weak D call TRBD2 (6 bases). Trimming shortened V by 10 bases and J by 8 bases, and 21 bases separated the two germline ends. CDR1 ENHRY and CDR2 SYGVKD come from the germline V gene. This CDR3 is 14 amino acids long. In DNA, the CDR3 is TGTGCCACTCTCCTTGGGGGGAATACTCATGAGCAGTTCTTC. Amino acid sequence: CATLLGGNTHEQFF.

The CDR3 DNA follows: TGTGCCAGCAGCTTAGCTGCGCGGGGCAACGTCCTGACTTTC. Its translation is CASSLAARGNVLTF. The genes are TRBV7-6 and TRBJ2-6, with a tentative D call TRBD2 (6 bases). Per germline, CDR1 SGHVS and CDR2 FNYEAQ. The V gene lost 0 bases and the J gene lost 9 bases, with 9 bases spanning the gap. The CDR3 length is 14 residues.

As regards this clone: The junction shows a germline mismatch at one end, possibly a read error. V and J are TRBV28 and TRBJ1-4; the D gene is possibly TRBD1 (6 bases). In germline, CDR1 is MDHEN, CDR2 SYDVKM. The CDR3 covers 14 residues. As DNA, the CDR3 is TGTGCCAGCAGTGCCCCCGCGACAGGTGGTTTTGTGATTTTT. Its protein product is CASSAPATGGFVIF.

This clone was counted between two and nine times. V usage is TRBV9 and J usage is TRBJ1-1; TRBD1 is a possible D gene (5 bases). Trimming shortened V by 0 bases and J by 6 bases, and 12 bases separated the two germline ends. The CDR3 totals 14 residues. Looked up from germline, CDR1 is SGDLS and CDR2 is YYNGEE. CDR3 nucleotides: TGTGCCAGCAGCGTAGTGGGGGAAGGGGCTGAAGCTTTCTTT. As protein: CASSVVGEGAEAFF.

The chain combines TRBV5-1 with TRBJ2-5; 8 nucleotides align to TRBD1. V lost 8 bases, J lost 1 base, and 7 bases stayed unmatched. CDR3 length: 14 amino acids. CDR1 and CDR2 from the germline V gene are SGHRS and YFSETQ. The CDR3 DNA sequence: TGCGCCAGTCAGACAGGGGATCGCCAAGAGACCCAGTACTTC. It translates to CASQTGDRQETQYF.